This T cell receptor (beta chain) was captured by sequencing in a study of blood T cells in healthy people across ages. This clonotype has more than one count but fewer than ten. One junction end does not reproduce the germline sequence, and a read error may be involved. The use of a sample-barcoded 5' primer and a J-beta primer mix characterized a second PCR of about 7 to 12 cycles. TCRdb called the 5' RACE reads again in MiXCR, with one record for every CDR3 protein. The sample has over a million distinct CDR3 sequences, less than 25% seen once. The CDR3 has 14 residues. Germline V gene lookup returns CDR1 MNHEY and CDR2 SMNVEV (reference sequence). These data also formed part of another study, on T cells of mothers and their children.

The sequenced material came from blood. The chain employs TRBV27 and TRBJ1-2; a possible D gene is TRBD1 (6 bases). The sequence was obtained from a girl aged 2-10 years in good health. Here the CDR3 DNA reads TGTGCCAGCAGTGGGGTAGACAGGTTTCAGGGCTGCACCTTC. Its protein is CASSGVDRFQGCTF.